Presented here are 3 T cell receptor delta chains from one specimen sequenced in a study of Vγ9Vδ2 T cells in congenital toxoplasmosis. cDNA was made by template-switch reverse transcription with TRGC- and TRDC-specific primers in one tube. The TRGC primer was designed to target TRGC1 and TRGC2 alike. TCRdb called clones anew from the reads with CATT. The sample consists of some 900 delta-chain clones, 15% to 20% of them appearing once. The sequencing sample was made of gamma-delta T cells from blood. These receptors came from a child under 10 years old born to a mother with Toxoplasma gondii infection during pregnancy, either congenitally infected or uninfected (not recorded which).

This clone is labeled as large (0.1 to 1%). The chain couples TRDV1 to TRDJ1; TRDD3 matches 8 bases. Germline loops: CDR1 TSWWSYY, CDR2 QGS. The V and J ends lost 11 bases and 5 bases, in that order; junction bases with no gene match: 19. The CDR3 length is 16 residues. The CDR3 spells CAGPPGGRRYRDKLIF. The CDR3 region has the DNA TGTGCTGGTCCTCCTGGGGGACGCCGTTATCGAGATAAACTCATCTTT.

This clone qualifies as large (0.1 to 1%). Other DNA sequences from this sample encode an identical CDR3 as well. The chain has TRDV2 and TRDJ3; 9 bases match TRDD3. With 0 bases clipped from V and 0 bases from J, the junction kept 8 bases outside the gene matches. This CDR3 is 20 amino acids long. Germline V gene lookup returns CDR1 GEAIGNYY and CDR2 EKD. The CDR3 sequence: CACDTVSNWGSSWDTRQMFF. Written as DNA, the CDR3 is TGTGCCTGTGACACCGTTTCCAACTGGGGGAGCTCCTGGGACACCCGACAGATGTTTTTC.

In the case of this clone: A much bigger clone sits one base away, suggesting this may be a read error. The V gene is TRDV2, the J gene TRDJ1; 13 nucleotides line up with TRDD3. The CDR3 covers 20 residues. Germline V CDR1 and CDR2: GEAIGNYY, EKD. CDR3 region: CACDRRRTGGYEVFPDKLTF. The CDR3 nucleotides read TGTGCCTGTGACAGAAGACGTACTGGGGGATACGAGGTTTTTCCCGATAAACTCACCTTT.